This T cell receptor (beta chain) is from a study of blood T cell repertoires in COVID-19. Study at large: T cells, B-cell-depleted T cells, or PBMCs provided the cDNA or gDNA that served as material.

The authors' processing: Counts of nucleated cells, estimated from reference gene primer amplification, were obtained. TCRdb keeps only in-frame clones here, not all; method: immunoSEQ multiplex PCR. V and J calls and clone size come straight from that table; D and trimming were deduced from the DNA. The sample includes 250,000 to 300,000 clones, approximately 86% of them seen just once. V was cut by 4 bases and J by 7 bases, with 7 bases left in between. The CDR3 extends over 11 amino acids. Germline loops: CDR1 SEHNR, CDR2 FQNEAQ (reference sequence). This clone has a single count. The chain joins TRBV7-9 to TRBJ1-2; a weak D match, TRBD1 (5 bases). The source material was peripheral blood. This receptor was obtained from a man in his late teens or twenties with active or convalescent COVID-19. The CDR3 sequence is CASSYDSGYTF. Here the CDR3 DNA reads TGTGCCAGCAGCTATGACAGTGGCTACACCTTC.